This TCR beta chain was captured by sequencing in a study of blood T cell repertoires in COVID-19. On the study more broadly: Sources were T cells, B-cell-depleted T cells, or PBMCs; the material itself was cDNA or gDNA.

Study members were between 18 and 89 years old and lived in 24 US regions. Each participant's cohort was designated according to participant-reported clinical history. The CDR3 is made up of 13 amino acids. V lost 5 bases, J lost 8 bases, and 15 bases lay in between. Germline CDR1 reads MNHEY; CDR2 reads SVGAGI. Profiling relied on immunoSEQ multiplex PCR, and the TCRdb table lists in-frame clones only, not all of them. Of some 410,000 clones listed, 85% to 90% are singletons. This rearrangement joins TRBV6-5 to TRBJ1-1; no reliable D call. The sample consisted of PBMCs or T cells enriched from blood (not recorded which). This receptor was taken from a woman younger than 45 with acute COVID-19. CDR3 protein: CASSPPGNKEAFF. CDR3 bases: TGTGCCAGCAGTCCCCCGGGGAATAAGGAAGCTTTCTTT.